One and the same sample provided the 24 T cell receptor beta chains below, sequenced in a study of human T cells and chemical hapten exposure. The study extracted total RNA from unfractionated whole blood. TCRdb reanalysed the 5' RACE reads using MiXCR and keeps one entry per CDR3 protein. The data show 80,000 or so distinct CDR3 sequences, approximately 15% seen once. The receptors here all came from a female donor in good health.

The chain carries TRBV20-1 and TRBJ1-5, with TRBD1 matching over 10 bases. Germline V gene sequence: CDR1 DFQATT, CDR2 SNEGSKA (reference sequence). CDR3 length: 14 amino acids. The V segment lost 5 bases and the J segment 5 bases; nucleotides outside the gene matches: 6. The DNA for the CDR3 is TGCAGTGCTGACACCGGGACAGGGGATCAGCCCCAGCATTTT. Its translation is CSADTGTGDQPQHF.

This clonotype was detected a few times. This chain uses TRBV14 with TRBJ1-2, with D unclear. This CDR3 spans 13 amino acids. Trimming shortened V by 6 bases and J by 2 bases, and 10 bases separated the two germline ends. The germline V gene has CDR1 SGHDN and CDR2 FVKESK. The DNA of the CDR3 is TGTGCCAGCAGACCCGATCCAAACTATGGCTACACCTTC. It encodes CASRPDPNYGYTF.

This clonotype was recorded a few times. V usage is TRBV7-2 and J usage is TRBJ2-6, with D perhaps given as TRBD1 or TRBD2 (6 bases each). The germline gives CDR1 SGHTA, CDR2 FQGNSA. This CDR3 has 17 residues. V lost 5 bases and J lost 3, with 17 bases in between. CDR3 sequence: CASSRGGTTFGANVLTF. The CDR3 region has the DNA TGTGCCAGCAGCCGAGGCGGGACAACCTTTGGGGCCAACGTCCTGACTTTC.

The J gene is TRBJ2-3, the V gene TRBV9, with D unclear. CDR3 length equals 15 residues. Trimming removed 2 bases from V and 2 bases from J, with 12 bases in between. Germline CDR1 and CDR2: SGDLS and YYNGEE. CDR3 DNA sequence: TGTGCCAGCAGCGTCCCAGCAGACACCACAGATACGCAGTATTTT. Translation: CASSVPADTTDTQYF.

Only a few counts were recorded for this clonotype. The rearrangement uses TRBV2 and TRBJ1-2; 11 bases are a match to TRBD1. Trimming took 6 bases from V and 5 from J; bases not matched to a gene: 11. The CDR3 has 16 amino acids. The germline gives CDR1 SNHLY, CDR2 FYNNEI. CDR3 coding DNA: TGTGCCAGCAGAGAACGGTTGGGACAGGGGGGTTATGGCTACACCTTC. As protein: CASRERLGQGGYGYTF. Complete variable domain (other parts from reference TRBV2 and TRBJ1-2): EPEVTQTPSHQVTQMGQEVILRCVPISNHLYFYWYRQILGQKVEFLVSFYNNEISEKSEIFDDQFSVERPDGSNFTLKIRSTKLEDSAMYFCASRERLGQGGYGYTFGSGTRLTVV.

This chain links TRBV5-1 with TRBJ2-3; TRBD1 matches 7 bases. J was trimmed by 4 bases and V by 3 bases; bases with no gene match: 8. The CDR3 has 15 amino acids. Germline V gene sequence: CDR1 SGHRS, CDR2 YFSETQ. The CDR3 loop is CASSYRQGTPDTQYF. CDR3 sequence (DNA): TGCGCCAGCAGCTATCGACAGGGAACCCCAGATACGCAGTATTTT. The variable domain in full, with the rest retrieved from reference TRBV5-1 and TRBJ2-3, is KAGVTQTPRYLIKTRGQQVTLSCSPISGHRSVSWYQQTPGQGLQFLFEYFSETQRNKGNFPGRFSGRQFSNSRSEMNVSTLELGDSALYLCASSYRQGTPDTQYFGPGTRLTVL.

The table lists this clonotype with a few counts. The rearrangement links TRBV6-5 to TRBJ2-7, with TRBD2 matching over 14 bases. Germline loops: CDR1 MNHEY, CDR2 SVGAGI. This CDR3 is 17 amino acids long. V shed 2 bases and J 5 bases; nucleotides not matched to a gene: 8. The CDR3 nucleotides are TGTGCCAGCAGTTACGTCGGTTGGACTAGCGGGAGGCACGAGCAGTACTTC. Translation gives CASSYVGWTSGRHEQYF.

The chain recombines TRBV6-5 with TRBJ2-1, with 14 bases that match TRBD2. This CDR3 region has 15 residues. Germline CDR1 MNHEY, CDR2 SVGAGI. Trimming removed 8 bases from V and 6 bases from J; junction bases left unmatched: 6. The CDR3 coding sequence is TGTGCCAGCGGACTAGCGGGGGGAGGGGGCAATGAGCAGTTCTTC. Its translation is CASGLAGGGGNEQFF.

The chain employs TRBV7-2 and TRBJ1-4, with 9 bases lining up with TRBD1. This CDR3 contains 16 residues. Germline CDR1 and CDR2: SGHTA and FQGNSA. The V segment lost 0 bases and the J segment 8 bases; nucleotides outside the gene matches: 7. CDR3 region: CASSLAAGQGTEKLFF. DNA for the CDR3: TGTGCCAGCAGCTTAGCAGCGGGACAGGGTACAGAAAAACTGTTTTTT.

Only a few counts were recorded for this clonotype. The genes are TRBV11-2 and TRBJ2-7; 10 positions match TRBD1. The J segment lost 5 bases and the V segment lost 4 bases, leaving 11 bases of the junction unmatched. CDR3 size: 16 residues. Germline V CDR1 and CDR2: SGHAT, FQNNGV. Here the CDR3 DNA reads TGTGCCAGCAGCTCGGGACCCGGGACAGGGGTTCACGAGCAGTACTTC. This codes for CASSSGPGTGVHEQYF.

The CDR3 region has the DNA TGTGCCAGCAGCTTAGAGGCACTAGCGGGAGAAGATACGCAGTATTTT. Translated, it gives CASSLEALAGEDTQYF. V and J are TRBV7-2 and TRBJ2-3; the match to TRBD2 covers 11 bases. The CDR3 totals 16 residues. From germline, CDR1 is SGHTA and CDR2 FQGNSA. V was clipped by 1 base and J by 5 bases; unmatched bases: 5.

This clonotype was counted only a few times. The genes are TRBV6-5 and TRBJ2-1; 12 nucleotides line up with TRBD2. From germline, CDR1 is MNHEY and CDR2 SVGAGI. V lost 3 bases to trimming and J lost 8 bases; unmatched junction nucleotides: 5. This CDR3 region has 15 residues. CDR3 in amino acids: CASSYLAGGPHEQFF. As DNA, the CDR3 is TGTGCCAGCAGTTATCTAGCGGGGGGGCCCCATGAGCAGTTCTTC.

V is TRBV6-6 and J is TRBJ1-5; 7 bases align to TRBD1. The germline gives CDR1 MNHNY, CDR2 SVGAGI (reference sequence). This CDR3 is built from 15 residues. V dropped 6 bases and J dropped 4; count of bases not matched to a gene: 9. The CDR3 DNA follows: TGTGCCAGCAGGAGAGGTGGGACAGATAATCAGCCCCAGCATTTT. Its translation is CASRRGGTDNQPQHF.

The genes are TRBV13 and TRBJ2-1; 11 positions match TRBD2. The germline gives CDR1 PRHDT, CDR2 FYEKMQ (reference sequence). V trimming: 5 bases; J trimming: 7 bases; junction bases outside the gene matches: 10. The CDR3 length is 16 residues. The CDR3 region has the DNA TGTGCCAGCAGCCAGACGACTAGCGGGACGGTAAATGAGCAGTTCTTC. Translating it yields CASSQTTSGTVNEQFF.

The sample holds a few counts of this clonotype. The chain recombines TRBV20-1 with TRBJ1-5, with 8 bases that match TRBD1. Germline CDR1 and CDR2: DFQATT and SNEGSKA (reference sequence). CDR3 length: 14 residues. Trimming cost V 7 bases and J 4 bases; bases outside gene matches: 9. Here the CDR3 reads CSVSGRGRNQPQHF. The CDR3 nucleotides are TGCAGTGTATCAGGCAGGGGGCGGAATCAGCCCCAGCATTTT.

The chain has TRBV28 and TRBJ1-2; TRBD1 matches at 12 bases. The CDR3 has 15 residues. CDR1 is MDHEN, CDR2 SYDVKM, per germline. Trimming took 4 bases from V and 4 from J; bases not matched to a gene: 4. The CDR3 sequence: CASSSGTGGGYGYTF. CDR3 sequence (DNA): TGTGCCAGCAGTTCTGGGACAGGGGGCGGCTATGGCTACACCTTC.

This clonotype was found a few times. The chain uses TRBV7-2 and TRBJ2-2; D uncertain. The ends were cut back, 6 bases at V and 2 bases at J, with 13 bases in the middle. The CDR3 length is 15 residues. Germline CDR1 reads SGHTA; CDR2 reads FQGNSA. The CDR3 sequence: CASRRIAGNTGELFF. CDR3 bases: TGTGCCAGCAGGAGAATAGCCGGTAACACCGGGGAGCTGTTTTTT.

This clonotype was detected only a few times. The chain couples TRBV6-1 to TRBJ1-3; 7 positions agree with TRBD1. This CDR3 contains 16 residues. Looked up from germline, CDR1 is MNHNS and CDR2 is SASEGT. With 5 bases clipped from V and 3 bases from J, the junction kept 10 bases outside the gene matches. The CDR3 DNA follows: TGTGCCAGCAGTACCGACTTTACAGGGGTTGGAAACACCATATATTTT. This codes for CASSTDFTGVGNTIYF.

The V and J genes are TRBV30 and TRBJ2-5; a weak D match, TRBD2 (5 bases). V was pared by 0 bases and J by 4 bases, with 6 bases between. From germline, CDR1 is GTSNPN and CDR2 SVGIG (reference sequence). There are 12 residues in the CDR3. CDR3 in amino acids: CAWSVLGETQYF. The CDR3 DNA reads TGTGCCTGGAGTGTACTAGGAGAGACCCAGTACTTC.

This clonotype showed up just a few times. The chain links TRBV28 to TRBJ1-1, with TRBD1 as a possible D gene (5 bases). Germline V gene data show CDR1 as MDHEN and CDR2 as SYDVKM. V lost 2 bases and J lost 1, with 8 bases in between. This CDR3 comprises 14 residues. In nucleotides, the CDR3 is TGTGCCAGCAGTTTAGAACAGGAGAACACTGAAGCTTTCTTT. Translated: CASSLEQENTEAFF. The full variable domain, completed using reference TRBV28 and TRBJ1-1, is DVKVTQSSRYLVKRTGEKVFLECVQDMDHENMFWYRQDPGLGLRLIYFSYDVKMKEKGDIPEGYSVSREKKERFSLILESASTNQTSMYLCASSLEQENTEAFFGQGTRLTVV.

The V call is TRBV29-1, the J call TRBJ2-1, with D possibly being TRBD2 (5 bases). Trimming shortened V by 7 bases and J by 2 bases, and 18 bases separated the two germline ends. In germline, CDR1 is SQVTM, CDR2 ANQGSEA. This CDR3 region has 15 residues. The CDR3 loop is CSGEQSDGAYNEQFF. The CDR3 DNA is TGCAGCGGGGAACAATCGGACGGGGCCTACAATGAGCAGTTCTTC.

The chain recombines TRBV13 with TRBJ2-7; 12 bases map to TRBD2. With 4 bases clipped from V and 4 bases from J, the junction kept 8 bases outside the gene matches. This CDR3 is built from 16 residues. CDR1 and CDR2 (germline): PRHDT, FYEKMQ (reference sequence). The CDR3 nucleotides read TGTGCCAGCAGCTACTCTAGCGGGAGGGACTATTACGAGCAGTACTTC. This translates into CASSYSSGRDYYEQYF.

There are a few counts of this clonotype. This chain links TRBV7-9 with TRBJ2-5; D is unresolved. The germline V and J ends were trimmed by 5 bases and 2 bases, with 3 bases remaining between them. The CDR3 extends over 11 amino acids. In germline, CDR1 is SEHNR, CDR2 FQNEAQ (reference sequence). The CDR3 DNA reads as TGTGCCAGCAGCGGACAAGAGACCCAGTACTTC. Residues: CASSGQETQYF.

The chain links TRBV28 to TRBJ2-7; 13 bases align to TRBD2. CDR3 size: 14 residues. Germline V lookup: CDR1 MDHEN, CDR2 SYDVKM. V dropped 6 bases and J dropped 7; count of bases not matched to a gene: 6. The DNA for the CDR3 is TGTGCCAGCAGCCCGGGACTAGCGGGGTTGGAGCAGTACTTC. This gives the protein CASSPGLAGLEQYF.